This is a list of T cell receptor beta chains from one sample in a study of cytomegalovirus exposure and HLA in healthy donors. The data were produced by immunoSEQ multiplex PCR, yet TCRdb's version contains in-frame clones alone and is incomplete. Its clone listing holds about 110,000 clones. Input material: PBMCs. Every receptor here comes from a man between 18 and 35 years old in good health and CMV-seronegative. Both conserved end residues are trimmed from each CDR3. D genes are given only for firm matches.

>NA|TRBJ2-7|TRBV29-1
SVNTPEGGADEQY
>TRBD1|TRBJ1-4|TRBV9
ASSEGSGTAEKLF
>TRBD1|TRBJ1-2|TRBV7-9
ASSLEGQFNYGYT
>NA|TRBJ1-1|TRBV7-8
ASRHRPGQRNTEAF
>NA|TRBJ2-7|TRBV10-1
ASSESVAYEQY
>TRBD1|TRBJ2-1|TRBV28
ASSLDRDYNEQF
>NA|TRBJ1-1|TRBV11-3
ASSPGRGGTEAF
>NA|TRBJ1-5|TRBV18
ASSRLDGGQQPQH
>NA|TRBJ1-1|TRBV6-5
ASRMTGLNTEAF
>NA|TRBJ1-1|TRBV7-9
ASSLARGSNTEAF
>TRBD1|TRBJ1-6|TRBV7-9
ASSPGQGDSPLH
>TRBD1|TRBJ1-5|TRBV7-6
ASSPLGTGGGSNQPQH
>NA|TRBJ2-5|TRBV2
ASTSGERAY
>NA|TRBJ1-5|TRBV12-2
ASRPAEGQQKLSNQPQH
>NA|TRBJ1-3|TRBV2
ASSILENTIY
>NA|TRBJ1-2|TRBV6-5
ASSRSGSVT
>NA|TRBJ1-4|TRBV5-6
ASSLILPGVATNEKLF
>NA|TRBJ1-2|TRBV10-3
AIGGEGYGYT
>TRBD1|TRBJ2-7|TRBV6-1
ASIGTDNEQY
>NA|TRBJ1-2|TRBV9
ASSVEERDYGYT
>NA|TRBJ2-1|TRBV27
ASSSLPVNEQF
>NA|TRBJ2-7|TRBV5-1
ASSLAGSYEQY
>NA|TRBJ1-5|TRBV28
ASSLSGNQPQH
>TRBD1|TRBJ2-3|TRBV7-6
ASSGTGDVDTQY
>TRBD2|TRBJ2-5|TRBV6-1
ASSGRTSGSQETQY
>NA|TRBJ1-1|TRBV19
ASMNDPSTEAF
>TRBD1|TRBJ1-6|TRBV5-6
ASSLETGGGNSPLH
>TRBD2|TRBJ2-3|TRBV9
ASSAPSGGQIDTQY
>NA|TRBJ1-5|TRBV28
ASSLKLGVNQPQH
>NA|TRBJ1-6|TRBV2
ASSERENSPLH
>NA|TRBJ1-3|TRBV2
ASSEAYSGNTIY
>NA|TRBJ2-4|TRBV19
ASSSFGGGVGIWAKNIQY
>NA|TRBJ1-2|TRBV30
AWETEDNYGYT
>NA|TRBJ2-7|TRBV7-3
ASSPHRASSEQY
>TRBD1|TRBJ1-1|TRBV10-3
AISEPRDRGRDTEAF
>TRBD1|TRBJ2-7|TRBV4-2
ASSPGQGLYEQY
>NA|TRBJ2-1|TRBV5-1
ASSLAWGREQF
>TRBD2|TRBJ2-1|TRBV4-1
ASSHDSTSGRLNEQF
>TRBD1|TRBJ1-5|TRBV6-1
ASSWTGSDQPQH
>TRBD2|TRBJ2-1|TRBV11-3
ASSLGISGGLNEQF
>NA|TRBJ1-1|TRBV14
ASSPPRGTYTEAF
>TRBD1|TRBJ2-7|TRBV7-9
ASSPLGTGIEQY
>NA|TRBJ2-7|TRBV9
ASSPSVASSSYEQY
>NA|TRBJ1-2|TRBV5-1
ASSPRTDNYGYT
>TRBD1|TRBJ1-2|TRBV18
ASSPVRGGQGDGYT
>NA|TRBJ1-4|TRBV7-9
ASSARQATNEKLF
>TRBD2|TRBJ2-3|TRBV19
ASSLAGGFPDTQY
>TRBD2|TRBJ2-7|TRBV6-1
ASSVERGLYEQY
>TRBD2|TRBJ2-7|TRBV6-1
ASRMGGGVGYEQY
>NA|NA|TRBV4-1
ASSQDSTPNYEQY
>NA|TRBJ2-3|TRBV28
ASSSPGGRTDTQY
>NA|TRBJ1-1|TRBV5-6
ASSPWRGEAF
>TRBD1|TRBJ1-5|TRBV19
ASRTGGNQPQH
>TRBD1|TRBJ1-4|TRBV6-6
ASRGQGVTNEKLF
>TRBD1|TRBJ2-1|TRBV7-9
ASSRRSTGGLSNEQF